Listed below are T cell receptor beta chains from one sample, sequenced in a study of T cells expressing NK-cell markers. Each CDR3 protein gets one entry in TCRdb, which reprocessed the 5' RACE reads and gives no DNA. The record lists roughly 350,000 distinct CDR3 sequences, of which the ten most abundant hold roughly 5.5%. The sequenced sample was blood T cells: a sorted CD56 or NKG2C T cell subset, CD4+ or CD8+ T cells, or bulk PBMC T cells (not recorded which). Every receptor here comes from a man aged 18 to 70 in good health. CDR3s include the opening cysteine and the closing phenylalanine or tryptophan.

TRBV18	TRBJ1-6	15	CASSPESSYNSPLHF
TRBV4-1	TRBJ2-1	13	CASSQRTGLEQFF
TRBV27	TRBJ2-3	19	CASSFRPPRRQASTDTQYF
TRBV11-1	TRBJ2-7	16	CASSSLPRDRTHEQYF
TRBV12-3/TRBV12-4	TRBJ1-3	12	CASGLSGNTIYF
TRBV12-3/TRBV12-4	TRBJ1-6	15	CASTSGTGNNSPLHF
TRBV6-2/TRBV6-3	TRBJ2-1	16	CASSYSLVVPYNEQFF
TRBV18	TRBJ2-7	13	CASSPLETYDQYF
TRBV9	TRBJ2-3	16	CASSGRHRGRTDTQYF
TRBV12-3/TRBV12-4	TRBJ2-3	14	CASGRDRRTDTQYF
TRBV11-2	TRBJ1-5	14	CASSSDTSNQPQHF
TRBV3-1	TRBJ2-1	16	CASSQDLGRVHNEQFF
TRBV18	TRBJ2-3	17	CASSPALTSGGWDTQYF
TRBV10-3	TRBJ2-5	16	CAISESGVGAQETQYF
TRBV6-1	TRBJ2-7	15	CASSEGGSLLREQYF
TRBV5-1	TRBJ2-2	17	CASSPGVMTGGTGELFF
TRBV4-2	TRBJ2-7	12	CATGQGSYEQYF
TRBV7-2	TRBJ2-2	16	CASSSRTSGVTGELFF
TRBV20-1	TRBJ1-1	14	CSAPTGGGEAEAFF
TRBV5-1	TRBJ2-1	15	CASRNLKKGGHEQFF
TRBV12-3/TRBV12-4	TRBJ1-4	17	CASSADKGREYNEKLFF
TRBV3-1	TRBJ1-2	14	CASSLGLTDYGYTF
TRBV2	TRBJ1-1	13	CASSEVDTLEAFF
TRBV12-3/TRBV12-4	TRBJ2-3	12	CASSLFPDTQYF
TRBV7-2	TRBJ2-2	19	CASSLASMPRGDNTGELFF
TRBV16	TRBJ2-4	16	CASSPYDADPENIQYF
TRBV20-1	TRBJ1-4	14	CSARQGQDYEKLFF
TRBV19	TRBJ1-6	16	CASRNPGQGAHSPLHF
TRBV12-3/TRBV12-4	TRBJ1-2	14	CASNGRGTNYGYTF